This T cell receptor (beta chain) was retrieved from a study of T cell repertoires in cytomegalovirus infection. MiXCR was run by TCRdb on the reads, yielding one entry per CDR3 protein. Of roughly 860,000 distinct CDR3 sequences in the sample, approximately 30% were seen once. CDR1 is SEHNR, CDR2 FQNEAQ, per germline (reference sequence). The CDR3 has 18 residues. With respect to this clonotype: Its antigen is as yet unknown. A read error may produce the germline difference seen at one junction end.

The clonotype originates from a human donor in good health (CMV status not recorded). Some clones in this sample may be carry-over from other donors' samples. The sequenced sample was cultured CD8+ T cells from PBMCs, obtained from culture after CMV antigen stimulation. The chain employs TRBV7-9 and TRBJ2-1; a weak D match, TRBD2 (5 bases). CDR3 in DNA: TGTGTCAGCAGCCCAGACTGGCGGGCCCTTCTCTCCTACAATGAGCAGTTCTTC. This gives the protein CVSSPDWRALLSYNEQFF.